The 20 T cell receptor beta chains given below trace back to one sample, sequenced in a study of PD-1 blockade in classical Hodgkin lymphoma. The time point denotes: cycle 4 day 1 (C4D1), after 5 to 7 weeks of nivolumab. Each patient experienced a relapse that followed autologous stem cell transplantation, and brentuximab vedotin exposure varied. Profiled with immunoSEQ multiplex PCR; TCRdb holds only in-frame clones, not every one. The data contain tens of thousands of clones, nearly 90% of them seen just once; the ten biggest clones take up approximately 15%. The sample consisted of peripheral blood mononuclear cells (PBMCs), taken before the fourth cycle of nivolumab. These receptors all come from a human donor with classical Hodgkin lymphoma.

The J gene is TRBJ1-6, the V gene TRBV30, with 7 nucleotides matching TRBD1. CDR3 size: 14 residues. Germline V gene data show CDR1 as GTSNPN and CDR2 as SVGIG (reference sequence). The CDR3, as DNA: TGTGGGGGTTCTCCCGGGACAGCGAATTCACCCCTCCACTTT. Translated, it gives CGGSPGTANSPLHF.

The genes are TRBV6-4 and TRBJ2-7; D is unresolved. The CDR3 contains 12 residues. Germline lookup yields CDR1 MRHNA and CDR2 SNTAGT. Trimming shortened V by 1 base and J by 6 bases, and 7 bases separated the two germline ends. CDR3 nucleotide sequence: TGTGCCAGCAGTGACTGGCTGGGCGAGCAGTACTTC. It is translated as CASSDWLGEQYF.

The chain joins TRBV5-1 to TRBJ2-7; TRBD1 matches at 9 bases. CDR1 is SGHRS and CDR2 is YFSETQ in the germline V gene. CDR3 length: 16 amino acids. J lost 1 base, V lost 2 bases, and 7 bases had no gene match. The CDR3 DNA sequence: TGCGCCAGCAGCTTCAGGGGACAGGGAGGGTCCTACGAGCAGTACTTC. Protein product: CASSFRGQGGSYEQYF.

The V and J genes are TRBV28 and TRBJ2-2; D is unclear. Germline V gives CDR1 MDHEN, CDR2 SYDVKM. Trimming removed 2 bases from V and 10 bases from J, with 5 bases in between. The CDR3 totals 11 residues. DNA of the CDR3: TGTGCCAGCAGTTTAAGTTCGGAGCTGTTTTTT. Encoded protein: CASSLSSELFF. Drawing the rest from reference TRBV28 and TRBJ2-2, the complete variable domain is DVKVTQSSRYLVKRTGEKVFLECVQDMDHENMFWYRQDPGLGLRLIYFSYDVKMKEKGDIPEGYSVSREKKERFSLILESASTNQTSMYLCASSLSSELFFGEGSRLTVL.

This clone was detected a few times. The V gene is TRBV7-9, the J gene TRBJ2-3; D might be TRBD1 (5 bases). Trimming stripped 5 bases from V and 0 bases from J, with 12 bases between. The CDR3 loop spans 15 amino acids. CDR1 is SEHNR, CDR2 FQNEAQ, per germline (reference sequence). CDR3 region: CASSDVAGSTDTQYF. In DNA, the CDR3 is TGTGCCAGCAGCGATGTAGCAGGGAGCACAGATACGCAGTATTTT.

The J gene is TRBJ1-2, the V gene TRBV9; D not resolved. V was trimmed by 0 bases and J by 4 bases, leaving 10 bases between them. The germline V gene encodes CDR1 SGDLS and CDR2 YYNGEE. This CDR3 region has 14 residues. The chain's CDR3 is CASSVVGWSYGYTF. CDR3 sequence (DNA): TGTGCCAGCAGCGTAGTCGGCTGGAGCTATGGCTACACCTTC.

The sample holds one count of this clone. CDR3 residues: CASSLGSEYEQYF. The CDR3 bases are TGTGCCAGCAGCTTAGGGTCTGAGTACGAGCAGTACTTC. This sequence joins TRBV7-8 and TRBJ2-7; the D is unclear. Germline lookup yields CDR1 SGHVS and CDR2 FQNEAQ. The germline V and J ends were trimmed by 1 base and 4 bases, with 8 bases remaining between them. CDR3 length equals 13 residues.

V gene TRBV9 combines with J gene TRBJ2-3, with 7 bases matching TRBD2. CDR3 length: 17 amino acids. The V gene end was trimmed by 0 bases and the J gene end by 4 bases; junction bases not matched to a gene: 11. Per germline, CDR1 SGDLS and CDR2 YYNGEE. In DNA, the CDR3 is TGTGCCAGCAGCGTAGGACTAGCCAATATGGCGGCAGATACGCAGTATTTT. Translated, it gives CASSVGLANMAADTQYF. Variable domain in full (rest from reference TRBV9 and TRBJ2-3): DSGVTQTPKHLITATGQRVTLRCSPRSGDLSVYWYQQSLDQGLQFLIQYYNGEERAKGNILERFSAQQFPDLHSELNLSSLELGDSALYFCASSVGLANMAADTQYFGPGTRLTVL.

V gene TRBV15 combines with J gene TRBJ2-6; unclear D gene. With 6 bases removed from V and 0 bases from J, the gap between germline ends came to 12 bases. The CDR3 length is 16 residues. Germline V gene data show CDR1 as LNHNV and CDR2 as YYDKDF (reference sequence). The CDR3 DNA is TGTGCCACCAGTCTAGAAGGTAGCTCTGGGGCCAACGTCCTGACTTTC. It translates to CATSLEGSSGANVLTF.

The genes are TRBV11-2 and TRBJ2-7; D gene ambiguous. Germline values: CDR1 SGHAT, CDR2 FQNNGV. The CDR3 has 13 amino acids. Trimming shortened V by 1 base and J by 12 bases, and 16 bases separated the two germline ends. The CDR3 DNA reads as TGTGCCAGCAGCTTAGGGGGTTTCCCTGGTGGGTACTTC. Amino acid sequence: CASSLGGFPGGYF.

This chain uses TRBV18 with TRBJ1-5; D call uncertain. V dropped 3 bases and J dropped 7 bases, with 13 bases sitting between them. This CDR3 is built from 14 residues. Germline CDR1 KGHSH, CDR2 LQKENI. The DNA for the CDR3 is TGTGCCAGCTCACCCGGCACGGATCCACAGCCCCAGCATTTT. Its translation: CASSPGTDPQPQHF.

The V call is TRBV2, the J call TRBJ1-2, with D unclear. This CDR3 is built from 13 residues. Per germline, CDR1 SNHLY and CDR2 FYNNEI. V was pared by 1 base and J by 1 base, with 4 bases between. The CDR3 spells CASSEDGNYGYTF. As DNA, the CDR3 is TGTGCCAGCAGTGAAGACGGTAACTATGGCTACACCTTC.

The V gene is TRBV14, the J gene TRBJ1-1, with D tentatively TRBD1 (5 bases). CDR1 is SGHDN and CDR2 is FVKESK in the germline V gene. The CDR3 runs 15 residues. The V end lost 1 base, the J end lost 1 base, and 10 bases lay between the germline ends. This CDR3 reads CASSQVAGTNTEAFF. The CDR3 region has the DNA TGTGCCAGCAGCCAAGTAGCAGGGACGAACACTGAAGCTTTCTTT.

The chain is built from TRBV5-6 and TRBJ2-5, with D possibly being TRBD1 or TRBD2 (6 bases each). Trimming took off 8 bases at V and 5 bases at J, with 16 bases between the two ends. This CDR3 has 13 amino acids. Germline lookup yields CDR1 SGHDT and CDR2 YYEEEE. CDR3 in amino acids: CASSPGGGETQYF. The CDR3 bases are TGTGCCAGTTCCCCCGGAGGGGGGGAGACCCAGTACTTC.

V is TRBV27 and J is TRBJ1-2; weak D call: TRBD1 (6 bases). Trimming removed 4 bases at V and 7 bases at J, with 22 bases between. The CDR3 spans 16 residues. CDR1 and CDR2 from the germline V gene are MNHEY and SMNVEV (reference sequence). CDR3 bases: TGTGCCAGCAGTTACACGCCCGACAGGCCCGCTATTGGCTACACCTTC. As protein: CASSYTPDRPAIGYTF.

This chain connects TRBV11-2 to TRBJ1-5, with D hard to call. Germline values: CDR1 SGHAT, CDR2 FQNNGV. The CDR3 consists of 14 residues. Trimming removed 0 bases at V and 3 bases at J, with 6 bases between. CDR3 sequence reads: CASSLERANQPQHF. CDR3 DNA sequence: TGTGCCAGCAGCTTAGAAAGAGCCAATCAGCCCCAGCATTTT.

The chain has TRBV27 and TRBJ1-3; TRBD1 aligns across 8 bases. The germline CDR1 and CDR2 sequences are MNHEY and SMNVEV (reference sequence). V was clipped by 3 bases and J by 1 base; unmatched bases: 2. This CDR3 spans 15 amino acids. CDR3 sequence (DNA): TGTGCCAGCAGTTTTCAGGGGGCTTCTGGAAACACCATATATTTT. It encodes CASSFQGASGNTIYF.

This chain uses TRBV19 with TRBJ1-5; D remains unclear. This CDR3 is built from 15 residues. Trimming cost V 5 bases and J 0 bases, with 11 bases left between them. CDR1 and CDR2 from the germline V gene are LNHDA and SQIVND (reference sequence). Written as DNA, the CDR3 is TGTGCCAGTAGTCGTTGGCAGATTAGCAATCAGCCCCAGCATTTT. It translates to CASSRWQISNQPQHF.

This chain joins TRBV7-3 and TRBJ2-1, with 7 positions matching TRBD2. Germline V gene data show CDR1 as SGHTA and CDR2 as FQGTGA. The CDR3 runs 16 residues. The ends lost 5 bases at V and 1 base at J; junction bases unmatched: 8. CDR3 sequence reads: CASSPELARSYNEQFF. As DNA, the CDR3 is TGTGCCAGCAGCCCCGAACTAGCGAGATCCTACAATGAGCAGTTCTTC.

The chain couples TRBV29-1 to TRBJ2-1; the D is unclear. Germline V lookup: CDR1 SQVTM, CDR2 ANQGSEA. V lost 4 bases and J lost 0, with 7 bases in between. The length of the CDR3 is 13 residues. The CDR3 DNA is TGCAGCGTTGGACTTTACTCCTACAATGAGCAGTTCTTC. It specifies CSVGLYSYNEQFF.